This T cell receptor beta chain was profiled in a study of shared clonotypes between healthy human individuals. Study-level points and caveats: The sole specimen, blood, was sampled, and tissue repertoires likely differ.

As to this clone: What it binds is unknown.

TCRdb keeps only in-frame clones here, not all; method: immunoSEQ multiplex PCR. The sample shows about half a million clones, about 72% of them seen only once. The CDR3 totals 12 residues. Trimming left V 7 bases short and J 8 bases short, with 14 bases between. Germline V CDR1 and CDR2: SNHLY, FYNNEI. V and J are TRBV2 and TRBJ1-2; maybe TRBD1 (5 bases). Sample: PBMCs. The receptor was isolated from a woman in her 40s in good health. Some clones in this sample may be carry-over from other donors' samples. The chain's CDR3 is CASNQGDPGYTF. The DNA for the CDR3 is TGTGCCAGCAACCAGGGAGATCCAGGCTACACCTTC.